This TCR beta chain stems from a study of blood T cell repertoires in COVID-19. This CDR3 is 18 amino acids long. Germline trimming cut 4 bases from V and 1 base from J; bases unmatched to any gene: 13. Germline lookup yields CDR1 SGDLS and CDR2 YYNGEE. This clone was seen once. TCRdb's copy holds only in-frame clones and misses some; the assay was immunoSEQ multiplex PCR. The sample yields 9,000 to 13,000 clones, over 75% seen once. Sequenced material: peripheral blood. The chain recombines TRBV9 with TRBJ2-3; 9 bases fit TRBD2. The sequence derives from a human donor in a cohort sampled during active COVID-19. CDR3 in DNA: TGTGCCAGCAGCCCATCCAGCGGCGGGGGGGCCCGCACAGATACGCAGTATTTT. Its translation is CASSPSSGGGARTDTQYF.